The entry below describes one TCR beta chain. A single record per CDR3 protein comes from TCRdb applying MiXCR to the 5' RACE reads. The sample shows about 82,000 distinct CDR3 sequences, 5% of them seen only once. These data are taken from a study of T cells of healthy individuals. The source is a female donor in good health.

CDR3 amino acids: CASSPAGTFYNEQFF. The CDR3 nucleotides are TGTGCCAGCAGCCCCGCCGGGACTTTTTACAATGAGCAGTTCTTC. The V gene is TRBV5-4, the J gene TRBJ2-1; tentative D call: TRBD2 (6 bases). The CDR3 has 15 amino acids. The germline V gene has CDR1 SGHNT and CDR2 YYREEE (reference sequence). V gave up 4 bases and J gave up 4 bases, with 15 bases separating them. The entire variable domain, with the rest obtained from reference TRBV5-4 and TRBJ2-1, is as follows: ETGVTQSPTHLIKTRGQQVTLRCSSQSGHNTVSWYQQALGQGPQFIFQYYREEENGRGNFPPRFSGLQFPNYSSELNVNALELDDSALYLCASSPAGTFYNEQFFGPGTRLTVL.